This T cell receptor beta chain emerged from a study of long-term antiretroviral therapy in people with HIV (dated by TCRdb to the early 2020s). For context, the study as a whole: The earliest samples were collected about a decade before the 2015 WHO recommendation for immediate ART, when ART was typically delayed until CD4 counts fell. Among the 30 to 35 participants with HIV, ten to twelve were female. A total of 150 to 200 cryopreserved PBMC samples were contributed to the cohort by 30 adults with confirmed HIV infection, with samples collected serially over a mean of roughly six years (range 1-12). This retrospective serial study examined whether starting ART and sustained HIV suppression were associated with changes in the composition and diversity of the TRB repertoire in peripheral blood. No cross-contamination during QIAcube processing turned up in test extractions that ran a monoclonal T-cell line alongside 33 polyclonal samples. Study-wide findings and limitations: Expanded TRB clones identified before ART initiation dominated the repertoire across all time points, though the dominance fluctuated and decreased in many PLHIV after ART. Because pre-ART samples had limited cell numbers, unsorted PBMC were profiled rather than sorted CD4+ and CD8+ T cells. Samples dated from the mid-2000s to the late 2010s, and the ART regimens used may be less effective than current ones. HIV repertoires had narrower CDR3 length ranges than controls, and the network structure suggested an antigen-experienced repertoire that shifted only slightly toward naive after ART. Since PBMC availability was limited, sequencing covered only the TCR beta chain, with no alpha chain pairing. Starting ART was linked to a significant rise in TRB diversity, yet even after long-term ART the diversity remained significantly lower than in transplant donor controls. Inferences about post-ART repertoire changes are limited because no data were available on ART adherence, viral resistance or therapy changes.

The CDR3, cysteine through phenylalanine, is 16 amino acids long. The kept DNA is CDR3 alone, 48 bases in frame from the first base. Sequences SGHVS (CDR1) and FQNEAQ (CDR2) are obtained from the germline V gene. Trimming leaves V shorter by 0 bases and J shorter by 8 bases, with the junction holding 11 bases beyond the gene matches. Inclusion was restricted to participants for whom at least one PBMC sample before ART initiation and at least two post-ART samples were available. Treatment was received in the United States of America by all participants with HIV. Before DNA extraction, cryopreserved samples of about 1-10 million PBMC were thawed and washed. At the time of the earliest PBMC sample for each participant with HIV, ages ranged from roughly 23 to 60 years. Each participant contributed PBMC samples from 1-4 timepoints before ART initiation and 2-8 timepoints after ART initiation, with a median of 7 samples. For every participant, serial HIV viral load, CD4+ T-cell count, ART history and demographic data were obtained. A Qiagen kit on a QIAcube was used to extract genomic DNA from unsorted PBMC, with samples processed in batches of 12.

In the case of this clone: No cognate antigen has been identified for it. No clone much larger than this one lies a single base away; base qualities are absent.

The immunoSEQ hsTCRB v3.0 assay was used at survey level resolution to sequence the TRB variable region. The target sequencing depth for TRB was about 35,000-50,000 T-cell genomes per sample. Pooled TRB libraries were sequenced on an Illumina MiSeq with a v3 150-cycle kit. In the original analysis: Repertoire analysis ran in R within a reproducible Nextflow workflow covering QC, data transformation and analysis. LymphoSeq2, an R package for exploring AIRR-Seq data, was used to implement custom analyses. After excluding a few samples that yielded fewer than 5000 total TRB sequences, fewer than 200 HIV repertoires remained for analysis. Among the roughly 190 retained HIV repertoires, some 60 were collected before ART initiation and around 130 after ART initiation. Each repertoire was downsampled to 5000 TRB nucleotide sequences, and summary statistics were averaged across 100 downsampling iterations. The analysis kept only TRB sequences whose CDR3 regions were at least seven amino acids long. Two measures captured diversity: a Shannon entropy-derived clonality score and the Gini coefficient. Repertoire networks linked the top 5000 CDR3 amino acid sequences whenever two sequences differed by an edit distance of one. For TRB CDR3 amino acid sequences, GLIPH2 was used to predict antigen specificity groups and MHC restriction. CDR3 amino acid sequences were matched against VDJdb and McPAS-TCR to flag known CMV, EBV, HIV or tissue antigen associations. Pre-ART, post-ART and control groups were compared with Wilcoxon signed-rank tests and Holm-Bonferroni correction. The immuneACCESS repertoire file appears here via TCRdb, limited to in-frame rearrangements. These files lack a portion of the clones; in checked studies, under half of the deficit traces to unresolved V genes, and the cause of the others is not known. The DNA was the basis for D and trimming; V, J and clone size are from that table. For this sample the table gives 20,000 to 25,000 clones, of which less than 80% were detected only once. Less than 9.5% of the sample comes from the top ten.

The source is a woman between 40 and 50 years old with HIV. The chain joins TRBV7-8 to TRBJ1-2, with TRBD1 identical over 8 junction bases. The sequencing here drew on unsorted PBMCs, taken 4.1 years after starting antiretroviral therapy. The nucleotide sequence is TGTGCCAGCAGCTTAGCTTCTACAGGGGGGTTGGGAGGCTACACCTTC. This codes for CASSLASTGGLGGYTF.